A selection of T cell receptor beta chains follows, all from one sample in a study of human T cells and chemical hapten exposure. TCRdb independently ran MiXCR on the RACE reads; one entry per CDR3 protein. The data show 150,000 to 200,000 distinct CDR3 sequences, with 28% seen just once and 2.1% held by the top ten. The source material was whole blood, sampled in connection with sensitization to the hapten diphenylcyclopropenone (DPC). Every receptor here comes from a woman between 18 and 29 years old with alopecia areata. Some clones in this sample may be carry-over from other donors' samples. Each CDR3 is given with its conserved first and last residue. The D gene is left open where the match is weak. For some rows the clone size is stated as once, few or many, or as a class when expanded; others skip it.

J | V | size | D | CDR3 | DNA
TRBJ1-1 | TRBV6-2/TRBV6-3 | - | - | CASSYWAPNTEAFF | TGTGCCAGCAGTTACTGGGCCCCAAACACTGAAGCTTTCTTT
TRBJ1-5 | TRBV11-2 | many | - | CASSLAPLNQPQHF | TGTGCCAGCAGCTTAGCCCCACTCAATCAGCCCCAGCATTTT
TRBJ2-7 | TRBV7-2 | - | TRBD1 | CASSLVLWDRGESEQYF | TGTGCCAGCAGCTTAGTCTTGTGGGACAGGGGGGAATCAGAGCAGTACTTC
TRBJ1-2 | TRBV15 | - | - | CATSRDDSGYGYTF | TGTGCCACCAGCAGAGATGATTCGGGCTATGGCTACACCTTC
TRBJ1-2 | TRBV14 | - | - | CASSWWGFGYTF | TGTGCCAGCAGCTGGTGGGGATTTGGCTACACCTTC
TRBJ1-4 | TRBV4-3 | few | - | CASSQARYEKLFF | TGCGCCAGCAGCCAAGCCAGATATGAAAAACTGTTTTTT
TRBJ2-5 | TRBV9 | few | TRBD1 | CASSVGAQRTGVEETQYF | TGTGCCAGCAGCGTAGGCGCTCAGAGGACAGGGGTTGAAGAGACCCAGTACTTC
TRBJ1-2 | TRBV29-1 | - | - | CSVEYPGHGYTF | TGCAGCGTTGAATACCCAGGGCATGGCTACACCTTC
TRBJ1-5 | TRBV18 | - | TRBD1 | CASSPGTGENQPQHF | TGTGCCAGCTCACCAGGGACAGGGGAAAATCAGCCCCAGCATTTT
TRBJ1-1 | TRBV29-1 | - | - | CSVDPMNTEAFF | TGCAGCGTCGACCCGATGAACACTGAAGCTTTCTTT
TRBJ1-2 | TRBV3-1 | few | TRBD1 | CASSPHAGQGIRGYTF | TGTGCCAGCAGCCCCCATGCCGGACAGGGAATCCGTGGCTACACCTTC
TRBJ2-7 | TRBV9 | - | TRBD2 | CASSPKIAGEVYEQYF | TGTGCCAGCAGCCCAAAAATAGCGGGAGAGGTATACGAGCAGTACTTC
TRBJ2-1 | TRBV29-1 | many | - | CSVRQVREQFF | TGCAGCGTTCGACAGGTTCGAGAGCAGTTCTTC
TRBJ2-7 | TRBV20-1 | few | - | CSAQSPSRAYEQYF | TGCAGTGCCCAGTCTCCCTCCAGGGCCTACGAGCAGTACTTC
TRBJ1-2 | TRBV29-1 | - | TRBD1 | CSGRITGTADGYTF | TGCAGCGGCAGAATTACCGGGACAGCTGATGGCTACACCTTC
TRBJ1-1 | TRBV6-2/TRBV6-3 | - | - | CASSSPGLHTEAFF | TGTGCCAGCAGTTCGCCGGGACTGCACACTGAAGCTTTCTTT
TRBJ2-5 | TRBV2 | - | TRBD2 | CASMYSGRWQETQYF | TGTGCCAGCATGTATAGCGGGAGATGGCAAGAGACCCAGTACTTC
TRBJ2-5 | TRBV7-2 | - | - | CASSQRGGATAQTQYF | TGTGCCAGCAGCCAAAGGGGGGGGGCCACAGCACAGACCCAGTACTTC
TRBJ2-1 | TRBV14 | few | TRBD1 | CASSRIQGARLGEQFF | TGTGCCAGCAGCCGGATACAGGGGGCGCGGTTAGGTGAGCAGTTCTTC
TRBJ2-1 | TRBV15 | - | - | CATRDLMNEQFF | TGTGCCACCAGAGACCTGATGAATGAGCAGTTCTTC
TRBJ1-2 | TRBV29-1 | - | - | CSVESWGAGGYTF | TGCAGCGTTGAGAGTTGGGGGGCGGGTGGCTACACCTTC
TRBJ2-7 | TRBV21-1 | - | - | CASSKVKWYRGYYEQYF | TGTGCCAGCAGCAAAGTAAAATGGTACAGGGGGTACTACGAGCAGTACTTC
TRBJ2-2 | TRBV24-1 | once | - | CATFSPGELFF | TGTGCCACCTTTTCCCCCGGGGAGCTGTTTTTT
TRBJ1-4 | TRBV4-1 | - | TRBD1 | CASSQGSRQGPWEKLFF | TGCGCCAGCAGCCAAGGGAGCAGACAGGGTCCGTGGGAAAAACTGTTTTTT
TRBJ1-2 | TRBV6-5 | - | - | CASSYSRGGYTF | TGTGCCAGCAGTTACTCGAGAGGTGGCTACACCTTC
TRBJ2-7 | TRBV11-2 | few | - | CASSLGTRTYDEQYF | TGTGCCAGCAGCTTAGGGACGAGAACCTACGACGAGCAGTACTTC
TRBJ1-1 | TRBV4-3 | few | - | CASSQDSDRNTEAFF | TGCGCCAGCAGCCAAGATTCGGACAGGAACACTGAAGCTTTCTTT